The 9 T cell receptor beta chains reported below all come from one sample, sequenced in a study of blood T cell repertoires in COVID-19. TCRdb's copy holds only in-frame clones and misses some; the assay was immunoSEQ multiplex PCR. The sample contains around 300,000 clones, around 90% of which appear only once. What was sequenced was PBMCs or T cells enriched from blood (not recorded which). Every receptor here comes from a woman aged 60-70 years in a cohort exposed to, infected with or recovered from COVID-19 (not recorded which).

CDR3 in amino acids: CSVEEQPGYGYTF. For the CDR3, the DNA is TGCAGCGTTGAAGAACAGCCCGGCTATGGCTACACCTTC. V and J are TRBV29-1 and TRBJ1-2; D unclear. The V gene lost 0 bases and the J gene lost 4 bases, with 9 bases spanning the gap. Germline V gene lookup returns CDR1 SQVTM and CDR2 ANQGSEA. CDR3 length equals 13 residues. Supplemented by reference TRBV29-1 and TRBJ1-2, the full variable domain reads SAVISQKPSRDICQRGTSLTIQCQVDSQVTMMFWYRQQPGQSLTLIATANQGSEATYESGFVIDKFPISRPNLTFSTLTVSNMSPEDSSIYLCSVEEQPGYGYTFGSGTRLTVV.

The rearrangement links TRBV5-1 to TRBJ1-3, with a possible D match to TRBD1 (5 bases). V was trimmed by 2 bases and J by 0 bases, leaving 15 bases between them. Looked up from germline, CDR1 is SGHRS and CDR2 is YFSETQ. This CDR3 region has 17 residues. CDR3 sequence: CASSLGAGKFSGNTIYF. The CDR3 coding sequence is TGCGCCAGCAGCTTAGGAGCAGGGAAATTCTCTGGAAACACCATATATTTT.

The chain is built from TRBV4-2 and TRBJ2-3; TRBD2 might be the D (6 bases). V was cut by 3 bases and J by 1 base, with 14 bases left in between. Per germline, CDR1 LGHNA and CDR2 YNFKEQ. This CDR3 has 16 amino acids. The CDR3 sequence: CASSQGTTRGTDTQYF. The CDR3 coding sequence is TGTGCCAGCAGCCAGGGAACGACTAGAGGCACAGATACGCAGTATTTT.

V usage is TRBV28 and J usage is TRBJ1-1; 8 bases align to TRBD1. Trimming at V came to 6 bases and at J to 0 bases, leaving 9 bases not matched to a gene. The CDR3 spans 16 residues. The germline gives CDR1 MDHEN, CDR2 SYDVKM. In nucleotides, the CDR3 is TGTGCCAGCAGCACAGACAGGGGATACATGAACACTGAAGCTTTCTTT. It specifies CASSTDRGYMNTEAFF.

J is TRBJ2-3 and V is TRBV9; D possibly corresponds to TRBD2 (5 bases). CDR1 is SGDLS and CDR2 is YYNGEE in the germline V gene. Trimming removed 0 bases at V and 6 bases at J, with 11 bases between. This CDR3 has 14 residues. This CDR3 reads CASSVVRGSDTQYF. The CDR3 DNA follows: TGTGCCAGCAGCGTAGTGAGAGGGAGTGATACGCAGTATTTT.

The chain combines TRBV11-2 with TRBJ2-7, with TRBD1 identical over 8 bases. Losses at the gene ends were 3 bases for V and 7 bases for J; bases not matched to a gene: 8. Germline assignment: CDR1 SGHAT and CDR2 FQNNGV. This CDR3 comprises 14 residues. The CDR3 bases are TGTGCCAGCAGCTTGGACAGGGTAATCGGGGAGCAGTACTTC. Translation gives CASSLDRVIGEQYF.

The rearrangement joins TRBV10-3 to TRBJ1-6; D is undetermined. Trimming shortened V by 4 bases and J by 0 bases, and 7 bases separated the two germline ends. Looked up from germline, CDR1 is ENHRY and CDR2 is SYGVKD. The CDR3 is 15 amino acids. In DNA form, the CDR3 reads TGTGCCATCAGTGTTGGTAGCTCCTATAATTCACCCCTCCACTTT. This translates into CAISVGSSYNSPLHF.

The gene calls are TRBV11-1 and TRBJ2-7; 12 nucleotides match TRBD2. The germline V gene encodes CDR1 SGHAT and CDR2 FQDESV (reference sequence). J gave up 4 bases and V 5 bases, and 9 bases lay outside the gene matches. The CDR3 runs to 16 residues. The CDR3 nucleotides are TGTGCCAGCAGCCATCGGACTAGCGGGATTGCTTACGAGCAGTACTTC. This codes for CASSHRTSGIAYEQYF.

This chain connects TRBV11-2 to TRBJ1-1; 8 positions match TRBD1. This CDR3 is built from 14 residues. The junction had 2 bases not matched to a gene; V was cut back by 3 bases and J by 2 bases. CDR1 and CDR2 from the germline V gene are SGHAT and FQNNGV. The CDR3 is CASSFQGANTEAFF. The CDR3 coding sequence is TGTGCCAGCAGCTTTCAGGGGGCAAACACTGAAGCTTTCTTT.